This T cell receptor beta chain is drawn from a study of T cells in Graves' hyperthyroidism and ophthalmopathy. Notes on the study in general: Blood also contained most expanded thyroid clonotypes above 0.001.

Amplified regions were TCR beta CDR3 sequences from RNA transcripts. The HTBI set primed first-round TCR CDR3 RT-PCR. TCRdb used MiXCR to reprocess the multiplex PCR reads, holding one entry per CDR3 protein. The sample carries fewer than 650,000 distinct CDR3 sequences, 46% recorded once. Any patient presenting with uncontrolled infection, other autoimmune disease, pregnancy or lactation was left out. CDR3 size: 13 residues. CDR1 and CDR2 from the germline V gene are DFQATT and SNEGSKA (reference sequence). Trimming took 6 bases from V and 5 from J; bases not matched to a gene: 8. A remark on this clonotype: The target antigen is unknown.

What was sequenced was peripheral blood or thyroid tissue (not recorded which). This clonotype was obtained from an adult woman with Graves' disease, either hyperthyroidism or ophthalmopathy (not recorded which). This chain joins TRBV20-1 and TRBJ1-1; 8 bases match TRBD1. DNA for the CDR3: TGCAGTGCCCGTCGGACAGGGTGGACTGAAGCTTTCTTT. Protein product: CSARRTGWTEAFF.